A single sample is the source of the 16 T cell receptor beta chains below, sequenced in a study of T cell responses to AZD1222 COVID-19 vaccine. Method: immunoSEQ multiplex PCR; TCRdb's copy keeps in-frame clones and lacks some. In the table there are fewer than 150,000 clones, roughly nine tenths of which are singletons. The sample consisted of peripheral blood, taken 28 days after the second AZD1222 dose. The source is an adult who received the AZD1222 COVID-19 vaccine.

A remark on this clone: This same CDR3 is encoded by further DNA sequences in the sample. This chain joins TRBV18 and TRBJ2-7; D not resolved. CDR3 length equals 13 residues. The germline V gene has CDR1 KGHSH and CDR2 LQKENI. V was clipped by 3 bases and J by 1 base, with 7 bases between them. For the CDR3, the DNA is TGTGCCAGCTCACCCCCCGGATCCTACGAGCAGTACTTC. Amino acid sequence: CASSPPGSYEQYF.

As DNA, the CDR3 is TGTGCCAGCAGCTCAGCGGGGAACACTGAAGCTTTCTTT. It yields the protein CASSSAGNTEAFF. The gene calls are TRBV3-1 (or the pseudogene TRBV3-2) and TRBJ1-1; D is unclear. From germline, CDR1 is LGHDT and CDR2 YNNKEL (reference sequence). Trimming stripped 5 bases from V and 1 base from J, with 8 bases between. The CDR3 spans 13 residues.

Of note for this clone: One end of the junction does not line up with germline, which may come from a read error. The rearrangement links TRBV20-1 to TRBJ2-3; 9 bases align to TRBD2. This CDR3 contains 11 residues. Germline CDR1 is DFQATT and CDR2 is SNEGSKA (reference sequence). The CDR3 DNA is TGCAGTGCTAGAACAAGCGGGAGGACCCGATTT. Its translation: CSARTSGRTRF.

This clone was detected once. The chain employs TRBV5-1 and TRBJ2-7; a possible D gene is TRBD1 (6 bases). Per the germline V gene, CDR1 is SGHRS and CDR2 is YFSETQ. The CDR3 is 16 residues long. The V end was cut by 2 bases, the J end by 0 bases, with 15 bases between. The CDR3 loop is CASSLGLPGHSYEQYF. CDR3 nucleotides: TGCGCCAGCAGCTTAGGATTACCGGGACACTCCTACGAGCAGTACTTC. Based on the CDR3 plus reference TRBV5-1 and TRBJ2-7, the full variable domain is KAGVTQTPRYLIKTRGQQVTLSCSPISGHRSVSWYQQTPGQGLQFLFEYFSETQRNKGNFPGRFSGRQFSNSRSEMNVSTLELGDSALYLCASSLGLPGHSYEQYFGPGTRLTVT.

Turning to this clone: A read error may account for a junction end that differs from germline. The chain uses TRBV19 and TRBJ2-2; D gene unclear. There are 15 residues in the CDR3. Germline values: CDR1 LNHDA, CDR2 SQIVND (reference sequence). CDR3 nucleotide sequence: TGTGCCAGTAATATAGGTCCGGCTAACACCGGGGAGCTGTTTTTT. Its protein is CASNIGPANTGELFF. The full variable domain, with the rest looked up from reference TRBV19 and TRBJ2-2, is DGGITQSPKYLFRKEGQNVTLSCEQNLNHDAMYWYRQDPGQGLRLIYYSQIVNDFQKGDIAEGYSVSREKKESFPLTVTSAQKNPTAFYLCASNIGPANTGELFFGEGSRLTVL.

This chain uses TRBV11-2 with TRBJ1-1, with a weak D call TRBD1 (5 bases). Germline lookup yields CDR1 SGHAT and CDR2 FQNNGV. This CDR3 has 15 residues. Trimming took 0 bases from V and 1 from J, leaving 9 bases between them. CDR3 residues: CASSLDPGQNTEAFF. DNA for the CDR3: TGTGCCAGCAGCTTAGATCCCGGACAGAACACTGAAGCTTTCTTT.

V is TRBV5-1 and J is TRBJ2-7; D unclear. The CDR3 contains 12 residues. V gave up 2 bases and J gave up 4 bases, with 7 bases separating them. The germline CDR1 and CDR2 sequences are SGHRS and YFSETQ. The CDR3 bases are TGCGCCAGCAGCTTAATTGGTTACGAGCAGTACTTC. It encodes CASSLIGYEQYF.

The V and J genes are TRBV7-9 and TRBJ1-1; TRBD1 matches at 7 bases. The CDR3 consists of 14 residues. V shed 7 bases, J shed 0 bases, and the junction held 5 bases outside the gene matches. Germline V gene data show CDR1 as SEHNR and CDR2 as FQNEAQ (reference sequence). The CDR3 loop is CASTPQGLNTEAFF. CDR3 sequence (DNA): TGTGCCAGCACACCACAGGGGCTGAACACTGAAGCTTTCTTT.

V is TRBV6-5 and J is TRBJ1-1, with D unresolved. Trimming left V 2 bases short and J 1 base short, with 8 bases between. Germline CDR1 reads MNHEY; CDR2 reads SVGAGI. CDR3 length: 14 residues. The CDR3 DNA sequence: TGTGCCAGCAGTTACACTTCGGGGAACACTGAAGCTTTCTTT. This codes for CASSYTSGNTEAFF.

The V gene is TRBV6-5, the J gene TRBJ1-3; 9 nucleotides line up with TRBD1. The CDR3 totals 16 residues. V lost 4 bases, J lost 4 bases, and 8 bases stayed unmatched. Germline V lookup: CDR1 MNHEY, CDR2 SVGAGI. The CDR3 DNA is TGTGCCAGCAGTTTTCACTCCGGGACAGGGGGAAACACCATATATTTT. Translation: CASSFHSGTGGNTIYF.

This clone has a single count. The V gene is TRBV19, the J gene TRBJ2-2; 10 bases are a match to TRBD2. V trimming: 1 base; J trimming: 6 bases; junction bases outside the gene matches: 5. Looked up from germline, CDR1 is LNHDA and CDR2 is SQIVND (reference sequence). This CDR3 region has 16 residues. CDR3 nucleotide sequence: TGTGCCAGTAGTATAGGCGGTAGCGGGAGGTCCGGGGAGCTGTTTTTT. It yields the protein CASSIGGSGRSGELFF. The whole variable domain, filled in from reference TRBV19 and TRBJ2-2, reads DGGITQSPKYLFRKEGQNVTLSCEQNLNHDAMYWYRQDPGQGLRLIYYSQIVNDFQKGDIAEGYSVSREKKESFPLTVTSAQKNPTAFYLCASSIGGSGRSGELFFGEGSRLTVL.

The CDR3 bases are TGTGCCAGCAGCCAAGGCGGGAGTTTATTTGAGCAGTTCTTC. Amino acids: CASSQGGSLFEQFF. The chain employs TRBV3-1 (or the pseudogene TRBV3-2) and TRBJ2-1; 7 bases map to TRBD2. CDR3 length equals 14 residues. Germline assignment: CDR1 LGHDT and CDR2 YNNKEL (reference sequence). The ends lost 1 base at V and 9 bases at J; junction bases unmatched: 6.

This chain uses TRBV7-8 with TRBJ1-4, with unresolved D. The V gene lost 2 bases and the J gene lost 2 bases, with 6 bases spanning the gap. Looked up from germline, CDR1 is SGHVS and CDR2 is FQNEAQ. CDR3 length: 14 residues. The CDR3 region is CASSLTATNEKLFF. The CDR3 bases are TGTGCCAGCAGCTTAACAGCCACTAATGAAAAACTGTTTTTT.

This chain joins TRBV29-1 and TRBJ2-7; 9 bases agree with TRBD1. This CDR3 region has 12 residues. The junction had 4 bases not matched to a gene; V was cut back by 4 bases and J by 6 bases. CDR1 is SQVTM, CDR2 ANQGSEA, per germline. The CDR3 coding sequence is TGCAGCGTTGCGGGACAGGGTTCCGAGCAGTACTTC. Amino acids: CSVAGQGSEQYF.

V usage is TRBV27 and J usage is TRBJ1-5; possibly TRBD1 for D (5 bases). The CDR3 totals 18 residues. Germline V lookup: CDR1 MNHEY, CDR2 SMNVEV (reference sequence). V was cut by 5 bases and J by 5 bases, with 25 bases left in between. The CDR3 DNA sequence: TGTGCCAGCAGTCCTAGGGGCGAGGGACGCCACTTCTATCAGCCCCAGCATTTT. This translates into CASSPRGEGRHFYQPQHF.

This chain links TRBV4-1 with TRBJ2-2, with no clear D. There are 13 residues in the CDR3. In germline, CDR1 is MGHRA, CDR2 YSYEKL. Deletions cut 3 bases from V and 3 bases from J, with 5 bases between. The CDR3 protein is CASSQTDTGELFF. CDR3 coding DNA: TGCGCCAGCAGCCAGACCGACACCGGGGAGCTGTTTTTT.